The sequence of this T cell receptor beta chain was determined in a study of blood T cell repertoires in COVID-19. Whole-study context: Samples representing acute and convalescent COVID-19 were sourced from the United States, Italy and Spain. T cells, B-cell-depleted T cells, or PBMCs supplied cDNA or gDNA.

Germline CDR1 GTSNPN, CDR2 SVGIG (reference sequence). Trimming took 3 bases from V and 5 from J; bases not matched to a gene: 1. This CDR3 spans 12 amino acids. TCRdb keeps only in-frame clones here, not all; method: immunoSEQ multiplex PCR. The data show roughly 66,000 clones, 65% to 90% seen once. The source is a man in his 60s with acute or convalescent COVID-19. Specimen: peripheral blood. The J gene is TRBJ2-5, the V gene TRBV30; 9 positions match TRBD1. The DNA of the CDR3 is TGTGCCTGGAGGGACAGGGGCGAGACCCAGTACTTC. Its translation: CAWRDRGETQYF.